The T cell receptor (beta chain) described here comes from a study of blood T cell repertoires in COVID-19. Here immunoSEQ multiplex PCR was the method, and the copy in TCRdb shows in-frame clones only, minus some. The sample includes approximately 160,000 clones, around 82% of them seen just once. This clone was counted a single time. Trimming took off 6 bases at V and 0 bases at J, with 8 bases between the two ends. CDR1 is GTSNPN, CDR2 SVGIG, per germline (reference sequence). The CDR3 is 13 amino acids. This clonotype was obtained from a man aged 55-75 years who had recovered from COVID-19. Sequencing was done on a sample of peripheral blood. The gene calls are TRBV30 and TRBJ1-4, with no clear D. The CDR3 loop is CACQNTTNEKLFF. The CDR3 DNA follows: TGTGCCTGCCAGAATACAACTAATGAAAAACTGTTTTTT.